These 18 T cell receptor beta chains came from one sample sequenced in a study of blood T cell repertoires in COVID-19. Sequencing was performed with immunoSEQ multiplex PCR; in TCRdb, only in-frame clones are kept and a portion is missing. The sample lists more than 90,000 clones, 87% occurring once. The sample comprised peripheral blood. The receptor source for this set is a woman aged 60-70 years with COVID-19, enrolled during active disease.

The chain recombines TRBV24-1 with TRBJ1-2, with TRBD1 matching 12 bases. Per germline, CDR1 KGHDR and CDR2 SFDVKD. The CDR3 consists of 15 residues. The trim removed 4 bases at V and 2 bases at J, leaving 1 base unmatched. The CDR3 protein is CATSEGTGGNYGYTF. The DNA for the CDR3 is TGTGCCACCAGTGAGGGGACAGGGGGCAACTATGGCTACACCTTC.

The J gene is TRBJ2-7, the V gene TRBV6-2 or TRBV6-3; possibly TRBD2 for D (5 bases). With 4 bases removed from V and 0 bases from J, the gap between germline ends came to 28 bases. This CDR3 comprises 20 residues. The germline CDR1 and CDR2 sequences are MNHEY and SVGEGT. The CDR3 sequence: CASSSFFPEHGDFSSYEQYF. The CDR3 DNA is TGTGCCAGCAGTTCCTTCTTTCCCGAACACGGGGATTTTAGCTCCTACGAGCAGTACTTC.

The J gene is TRBJ1-4, the V gene TRBV5-1; D perhaps matches TRBD1 (6 bases). V dropped 0 bases and J dropped 10 bases, with 13 bases sitting between them. Germline CDR1 SGHRS, CDR2 YFSETQ. The CDR3 loop spans 14 amino acids. CDR3 nucleotide sequence: TGCGCCAGCAGCTTGGATGGGACAATAGGAAAACTGTTTTTT. Residues: CASSLDGTIGKLFF.

The chain carries TRBV11-3 and TRBJ2-5; D is possibly TRBD2 (5 bases). Between the trimmed V and J ends, which lost 4 bases and 5 bases, there was a span of 14 bases. Germline-derived CDR1 and CDR2 are SGHNT and YENEEA. This CDR3 comprises 14 residues. The CDR3 DNA reads as TGTGCCAGCAGCTGGATACCGCAGCGGGAGACCCAGTACTTC. The encoded protein is CASSWIPQRETQYF.

The chain has TRBV27 and TRBJ1-2; a weak D match, TRBD1 (6 bases). From germline, CDR1 is MNHEY and CDR2 SMNVEV (reference sequence). Trimming shortened V by 5 bases and J by 1 base, and 23 bases separated the two germline ends. The CDR3 has 18 amino acids. The CDR3 nucleotides are TGTGCCAGCAGTCCATTCGGACAGAACACCTACATTAACTATGGCTACACCTTC. Translation: CASSPFGQNTYINYGYTF.

CDR3 region: CASSPRSSGGASETQYF. The CDR3 nucleotides read TGTGCCAGCTCACCACGGTCTAGCGGGGGGGCTTCGGAGACCCAGTACTTC. The genes are TRBV18 and TRBJ2-5, with 12 bases matching TRBD2. The J segment lost 5 bases and the V segment lost 1 base, leaving 8 bases of the junction unmatched. This CDR3 has 17 amino acids. The germline CDR1 and CDR2 sequences are KGHSH and LQKENI.

The chain recombines TRBV5-4 with TRBJ2-5; 8 nucleotides match TRBD2. Trimming cost V 4 bases and J 4 bases; bases outside gene matches: 6. The CDR3 is made up of 14 amino acids. Germline loops: CDR1 SGHNT, CDR2 YYREEE (reference sequence). CDR3 protein: CASSPGGGLETQYF. CDR3 DNA: TGTGCCAGCAGCCCCGGGGGGGGATTAGAGACCCAGTACTTC.

This clone was seen only once. The genes are TRBV11-2 and TRBJ2-3; 8 bases map to TRBD1. The J segment lost 0 bases and the V segment lost 4 bases, leaving 0 bases of the junction unmatched. The CDR3 contains 14 residues. Germline CDR1 is SGHAT and CDR2 is FQNNGV. The CDR3 region has the DNA TGTGCCAGCAGCTGGGACAGGAGCACAGATACGCAGTATTTT. This gives the protein CASSWDRSTDTQYF.

This sequence joins TRBV5-4 and TRBJ2-6; D gene unclear. CDR1 SGHNT and CDR2 YYREEE come from the germline V gene (reference sequence). V was clipped by 4 bases and J by 0 bases, with 17 bases between them. CDR3 length: 18 amino acids. This CDR3 reads CASSPRLAATSGANVLTF. The CDR3 bases are TGTGCCAGCAGCCCGCGGCTGGCAGCAACCTCTGGGGCCAACGTCCTGACTTTC.

The chain joins TRBV19 to TRBJ2-7, with 7 bases lining up with TRBD2. The CDR3 has 12 residues. Looked up from germline, CDR1 is LNHDA and CDR2 is SQIVND (reference sequence). V lost 3 bases to trimming and J lost 6 bases; unmatched junction nucleotides: 2. CDR3: CASSIGRREQYF. The CDR3 nucleotides read TGTGCCAGTAGTATCGGGAGGCGCGAGCAGTACTTC.

J is TRBJ1-2 and V is TRBV27; 8 nucleotides agree with TRBD1. With V trimmed by 5 bases and J by 4 bases, 6 bases remained unmatched. Per the germline V gene, CDR1 is MNHEY and CDR2 is SMNVEV (reference sequence). This CDR3 is built from 14 residues. The CDR3 DNA is TGTGCCAGCAGTCCAGGACAGGGAGCCTATGGCTACACCTTC. It codes for CASSPGQGAYGYTF.

V usage is TRBV4-2 and J usage is TRBJ1-1; 9 positions agree with TRBD1. J lost 1 base, V lost 3 bases, and 6 bases had no gene match. This CDR3 has 16 amino acids. CDR1 and CDR2 from the germline V gene are LGHNA and YNFKEQ. In DNA form, the CDR3 reads TGTGCCAGCAGCCAGGGACAGGGTCTAGGGAACACTGAAGCTTTCTTT. It encodes CASSQGQGLGNTEAFF.

The V and J genes are TRBV9 and TRBJ2-3; TRBD1 matches at 9 bases. Germline V gives CDR1 SGDLS, CDR2 YYNGEE. The J segment lost 2 bases and the V segment lost 0 bases, leaving 10 bases of the junction unmatched. This CDR3 has 18 amino acids. The CDR3 nucleotides are TGTGCCAGCAGCGTAGGCCCACAGGGGGCAGTGGACACAGATACGCAGTATTTT. This codes for CASSVGPQGAVDTDTQYF.

V and J are TRBV2 and TRBJ1-5; no definite D call. Germline values: CDR1 SNHLY, CDR2 FYNNEI. Trimming shortened V by 2 bases and J by 4 bases, and 12 bases separated the two germline ends. The CDR3 is 15 amino acids. The chain's CDR3 is CASSEQQLANQPQHF. The CDR3, as DNA: TGTGCCAGCAGTGAACAACAGCTCGCTAATCAGCCCCAGCATTTT. Together with reference TRBV2 and TRBJ1-5, the CDR3 gives the full variable domain: EPEVTQTPSHQVTQMGQEVILRCVPISNHLYFYWYRQILGQKVEFLVSFYNNEISEKSEIFDDQFSVERPDGSNFTLKIRSTKLEDSAMYFCASSEQQLANQPQHFGDGTRLSIL.

V gene TRBV4-2 combines with J gene TRBJ1-2, with TRBD1 matching 7 bases. The CDR3 covers 15 residues. Looked up from germline, CDR1 is LGHNA and CDR2 is YNFKEQ. V shed 1 base and J 4 bases; nucleotides not matched to a gene: 6. The CDR3 is CASSQASGTAYGYTF. DNA of the CDR3: TGTGCCAGCAGCCAAGCGTCCGGGACAGCCTATGGCTACACCTTC.

This clone was counted between two and nine times. The genes are TRBV2 and TRBJ2-2, with D possibly being TRBD1 (5 bases). The CDR3 sequence is 14 residues long. V was trimmed by 7 bases and J by 5 bases, leaving 14 bases between them. Germline V gene lookup returns CDR1 SNHLY and CDR2 FYNNEI. The CDR3 spells CASNVAGLTGELFF. The CDR3, as DNA: TGTGCCAGCAATGTGGCAGGGCTTACCGGGGAGCTGTTTTTT.

This chain links TRBV7-6 with TRBJ1-4; 8 nucleotides align to TRBD1. Germline V gene data show CDR1 as SGHVS and CDR2 as FNYEAQ. V trimming: 2 bases; J trimming: 6 bases; junction bases outside the gene matches: 8. The CDR3 covers 16 residues. In nucleotides, the CDR3 is TGTGCCAGCAGCTTAAACGCAGGGGGCCCCTATGAAAAACTGTTTTTT. Amino acids: CASSLNAGGPYEKLFF.

The chain has TRBV2 and TRBJ2-3; the D gene is possibly TRBD1 (5 bases). This CDR3 has 13 residues. Germline V lookup: CDR1 SNHLY, CDR2 FYNNEI. The V and J ends lost 7 bases and 4 bases respectively, with 12 bases between them. The CDR3 here is CASNQGLADTQYF. The CDR3 DNA sequence: TGTGCCAGCAATCAGGGTTTAGCAGATACGCAGTATTTT.